Below are 7 T cell receptor beta chains sequenced from a single sample in a study of T-cell reconstitution after alpha-beta-depleted transplantation in children. TCRbeta library construction was performed incorporating unique molecular identifiers. TCRdb processed the PCR reads anew with MiXCR; each CDR3 protein has one entry. The table has 700,000 or so distinct CDR3 sequences, about 12% seen once. The sequenced sample was PBMCs, obtained before TCRalphabeta/CD19-depleted stem cell transplant. These receptors originate from a girl aged 2 to 9 with congenital amegakaryocytic thrombocytopenia, due to receive a stem cell transplant.

J is TRBJ2-7 and V is TRBV29-1; D is uncertain. Germline assignment: CDR1 SQVTM and CDR2 ANQGSEA. The CDR3 totals 12 residues. Trimming stripped 4 bases from V and 5 bases from J, with 12 bases between. The CDR3 DNA sequence: TGCAGCGTTGTTGAGGACGAGGACGAGCAGTACTTC. It codes for CSVVEDEDEQYF.

Ten or more counts support this clonotype. The chain carries TRBV12-3 or TRBV12-4 and TRBJ1-5; D is unclear. Trimming shortened V by 2 bases and J by 3 bases, and 11 bases separated the two germline ends. CDR3 length: 15 residues. The CDR3 loop is CASSLRRYSNQPQHF. CDR3 coding DNA: TGTGCCAGCAGTTTACGAAGGTACTCCAATCAGCCCCAGCATTTT.

There are many counts of this clonotype. The chain couples TRBV12-3 or TRBV12-4 to TRBJ2-5; 9 nucleotides match TRBD1. The length of the CDR3 is 14 residues. Trimming cost V 5 bases and J 7 bases; bases outside gene matches: 8. The CDR3 DNA reads as TGTGCCAGCAGTACCGGGACAGGGTCGCGGACCCAGTACTTC. Translated, it gives CASSTGTGSRTQYF.

This sequence joins TRBV25-1 and TRBJ1-2; a possible D gene is TRBD1 (6 bases). CDR1 is MGHDK and CDR2 is SYGVNS in the germline V gene. The CDR3 is made up of 14 amino acids. With 3 bases removed from V and 7 bases from J, the gap between germline ends came to 15 bases. This CDR3 reads CASSETDRIGGYTF. DNA for the CDR3: TGTGCCAGCAGTGAGACCGACAGGATTGGTGGCTACACCTTC.

This clonotype showed up many times. The chain uses TRBV20-1 and TRBJ2-3, with 11 bases identical to TRBD2. CDR3 length: 17 amino acids. Trimming at V came to 4 bases and at J to 0 bases, leaving 9 bases not matched to a gene. Germline-derived CDR1 and CDR2 are DFQATT and SNEGSKA (reference sequence). CDR3 nucleotides: TGCAGTGCTAAGGGTAGCGGGAGGGCCCGGAGCACAGATACGCAGTATTTT. Translating it yields CSAKGSGRARSTDTQYF.

This clonotype was counted ten times or more. This chain links TRBV9 with TRBJ2-2; the D gene is possibly TRBD1 (5 bases). The CDR3 is made up of 16 amino acids. The V gene's germline CDR1 is SGDLS and CDR2 YYNGEE. Trimming removed 0 bases from V and 3 bases from J, with 12 bases in between. CDR3 amino acids: CASSVAVGAYTGELFF. DNA for the CDR3: TGTGCCAGCAGCGTAGCGGTAGGGGCGTACACCGGGGAGCTGTTTTTT.

The genes are TRBV15 and TRBJ2-3; TRBD2 matches at 7 bases. Germline loops: CDR1 LNHNV, CDR2 YYDKDF (reference sequence). The CDR3 is 15 amino acids. The trim removed 3 bases at V and 0 bases at J, leaving 3 bases unmatched. Here the CDR3 DNA reads TGTGCCACCAGCAGCGGGAGGATGAGCACAGATACGCAGTATTTT. Amino acid sequence: CATSSGRMSTDTQYF.